This TCR beta chain was sequenced during a study of Graves' ophthalmopathy and Graves' hyperthyroidism. Whole-study results and caveats: Detection in blood was also observed for most expanded thyroid clonotypes above 0.001 frequency.

CDR3 regions of TCR beta were amplified from RNA transcripts. Following a first-round RT-PCR that used HTBI primers, a second-round multiplex PCR was carried out. Via MiXCR, TCRdb re-called the multiplex PCR reads, giving one row per CDR3 protein. The data show some 210,000 distinct CDR3 sequences, 29% seen once. The CDR3 loop spans 15 amino acids. Germline trimming cut 6 bases from V and 1 base from J; bases unmatched to any gene: 5. With a duration under 3 months, ophthalmopathy in the donors showed moderate-to-severe activity, CAS ≥3 and NOSPECS ≥4. Thyroid ultrasound, orbital computed tomography, TRAb, serum thyroxine and clinical symptoms formed the basis of diagnosis. The PBMCs used were ones drawn from approximately 9.9 ml of fresh peripheral blood. Turning to this clonotype: Its matching antigen is unknown.

The chain uses TRBV12-3 or TRBV12-4 and TRBJ1-5, with 8 bases aligning to TRBD1. The sequenced material came from peripheral blood. This TCR came from a man aged 50-60 years with Graves' ophthalmopathy. CDR3 residues: CASSGGQASNQPQHF. In DNA, the CDR3 is TGTGCCAGCAGCGGGGGACAGGCAAGCAATCAGCCCCAGCATTTT.